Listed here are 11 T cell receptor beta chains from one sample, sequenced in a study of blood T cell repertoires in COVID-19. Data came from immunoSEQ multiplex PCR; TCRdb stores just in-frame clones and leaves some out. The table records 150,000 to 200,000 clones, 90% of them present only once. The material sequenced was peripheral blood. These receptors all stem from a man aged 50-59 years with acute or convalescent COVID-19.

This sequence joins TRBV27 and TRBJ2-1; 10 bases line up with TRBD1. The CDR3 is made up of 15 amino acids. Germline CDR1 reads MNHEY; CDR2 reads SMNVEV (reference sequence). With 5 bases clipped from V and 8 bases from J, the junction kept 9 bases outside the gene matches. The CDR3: CASSPGTGVYDEQFF. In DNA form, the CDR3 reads TGTGCCAGCAGTCCAGGGACAGGGGTGTACGATGAGCAGTTCTTC.

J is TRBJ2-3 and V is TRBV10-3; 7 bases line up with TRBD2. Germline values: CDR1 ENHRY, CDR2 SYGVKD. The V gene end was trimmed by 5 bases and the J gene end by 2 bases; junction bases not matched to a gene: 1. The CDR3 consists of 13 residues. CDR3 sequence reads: CAISRDYTDTQYF. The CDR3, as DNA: TGTGCCATCAGTCGGGACTACACAGATACGCAGTATTTT.

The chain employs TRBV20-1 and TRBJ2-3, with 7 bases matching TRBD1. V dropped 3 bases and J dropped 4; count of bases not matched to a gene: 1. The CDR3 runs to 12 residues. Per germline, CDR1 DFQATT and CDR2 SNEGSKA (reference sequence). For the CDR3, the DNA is TGCAGTGCTAGTACAGGGGCAGATACGCAGTATTTT. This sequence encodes CSASTGADTQYF.

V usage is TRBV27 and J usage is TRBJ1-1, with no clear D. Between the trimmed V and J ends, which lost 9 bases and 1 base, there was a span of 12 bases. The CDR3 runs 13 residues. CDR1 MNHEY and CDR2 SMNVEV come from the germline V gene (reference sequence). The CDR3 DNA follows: TGTGCCAGTAAGCTCGTCGGGAACACTGAAGCTTTCTTT. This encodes CASKLVGNTEAFF.

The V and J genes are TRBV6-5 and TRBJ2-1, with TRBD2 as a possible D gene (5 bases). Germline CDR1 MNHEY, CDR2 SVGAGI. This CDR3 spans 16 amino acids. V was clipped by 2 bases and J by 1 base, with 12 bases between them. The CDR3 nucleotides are TGTGCCAGCAGTTACCGTCTGGACTCTTCCTACAATGAGCAGTTCTTC. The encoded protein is CASSYRLDSSYNEQFF.

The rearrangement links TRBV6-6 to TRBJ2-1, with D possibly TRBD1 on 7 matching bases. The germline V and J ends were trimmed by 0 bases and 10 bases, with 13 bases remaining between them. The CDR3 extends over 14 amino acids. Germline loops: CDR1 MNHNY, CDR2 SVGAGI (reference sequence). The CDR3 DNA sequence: TGTGCCAGCAGTTACTCGATGCGGGACAGCGAGCAGTTCTTC. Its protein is CASSYSMRDSEQFF.

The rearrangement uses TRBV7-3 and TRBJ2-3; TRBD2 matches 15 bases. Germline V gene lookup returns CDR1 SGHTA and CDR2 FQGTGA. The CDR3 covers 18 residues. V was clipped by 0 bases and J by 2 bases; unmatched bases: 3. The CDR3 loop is CASSLTGLAGGHTDTQYF. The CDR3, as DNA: TGTGCCAGCAGCTTAACCGGACTAGCGGGGGGGCACACAGATACGCAGTATTTT. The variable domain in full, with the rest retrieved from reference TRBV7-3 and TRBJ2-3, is GAGVSQTPSNKVTEKGKYVELRCDPISGHTALYWYRQSLGQGPEFLIYFQGTGAADDSGLPNDRFFAVRPEGSVSTLKIQRTERGDSAVYLCASSLTGLAGGHTDTQYFGPGTRLTVL.

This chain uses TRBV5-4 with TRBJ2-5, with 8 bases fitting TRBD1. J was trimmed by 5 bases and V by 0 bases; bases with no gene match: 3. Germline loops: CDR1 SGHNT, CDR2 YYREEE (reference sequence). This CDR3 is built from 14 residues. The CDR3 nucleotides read TGTGCCAGCAGCTTGGGGACAGGGAAGGAGACCCAGTACTTC. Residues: CASSLGTGKETQYF.

CDR3 in DNA: TGTGCCAGCAGTAGTTCTAGCGGGAGGGCCAGTGAGCAGTTCTTC. It translates to CASSSSSGRASEQFF. The chain combines TRBV28 with TRBJ2-1, with TRBD2 identical over 12 bases. The CDR3 sequence is 15 residues long. J gave up 9 bases and V 5 bases, and 8 bases lay outside the gene matches. CDR1 MDHEN and CDR2 SYDVKM come from the germline V gene.

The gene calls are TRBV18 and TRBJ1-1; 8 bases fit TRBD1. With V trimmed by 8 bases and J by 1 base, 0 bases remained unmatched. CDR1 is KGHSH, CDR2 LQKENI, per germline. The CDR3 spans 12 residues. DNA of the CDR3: TGTGCCAGCGGGACAGGGAACACTGAAGCTTTCTTT. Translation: CASGTGNTEAFF.

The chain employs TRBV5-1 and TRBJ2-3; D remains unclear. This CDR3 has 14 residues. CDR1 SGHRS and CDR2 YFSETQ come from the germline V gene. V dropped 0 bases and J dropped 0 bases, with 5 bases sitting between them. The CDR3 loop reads CASSLDASTDTQYF. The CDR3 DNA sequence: TGCGCCAGCAGCTTGGACGCGAGCACAGATACGCAGTATTTT. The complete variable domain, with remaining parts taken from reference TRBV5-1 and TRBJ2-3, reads KAGVTQTPRYLIKTRGQQVTLSCSPISGHRSVSWYQQTPGQGLQFLFEYFSETQRNKGNFPGRFSGRQFSNSRSEMNVSTLELGDSALYLCASSLDASTDTQYFGPGTRLTVL.